This T cell receptor beta chain was observed in a study of radiation and T cells in renal cell carcinoma. The CDR3 runs to 13 residues. CDR1 is MNHNY, CDR2 SVGAGI, per germline (reference sequence). V lost 7 bases to trimming and J lost 3 bases, with 12 bases between them. This clone was counted many times. The time point was: blood 4 weeks post-SBRT, at nephrectomy. Stated treatment: 15 Gy SBRT to primary tumor, nephrectomy 4 weeks later. Nephrectomy followed 15 Gy stereotactic body radiation by 4 weeks. After SBRT, blood was collected at 2 and 4 weeks, plus baseline. The assay was immunoSEQ multiplex PCR, and TCRdb's table has in-frame clones only and misses some. The sample includes about 77,000 clones, over 65% of them seen just once.

The clonotype comes from an older woman with renal cell carcinoma. The chain has TRBV6-6 and TRBJ1-2, with a weak D call TRBD1 (5 bases). Sample: blood, taken from a patient whose treatment included radiotherapy and nephrectomy. The CDR3 DNA is TGTGCCAGCACCCACGGGGGGTACTATGGCTACACCTTC. Translated: CASTHGGYYGYTF.